Sequencing of this TCR beta chain was carried out in a study of blood T cell repertoires in COVID-19. Looking at the study overall: The cDNA or gDNA used as material had been derived from T cells, B-cell-depleted T cells, or PBMCs.

Sequencing was performed with immunoSEQ multiplex PCR; in TCRdb, only in-frame clones are kept and a portion is missing. The sample consists of some 200,000 clones, 89% of them appearing once. Adults between about 18 and 95 years of age took part from about 24 US areas. Cohorts were based on clinical histories the participants reported. Recovered status applied to Cohort 3 donors who had two consecutive negative PCRs. It also applied to those with clearance or with symptom resolution. Deletions cut 0 bases from V and 6 bases from J, with 15 bases between. This CDR3 is 16 amino acids long. Germline CDR1 and CDR2: SGHVS and FNYEAQ.

The sample taken for sequencing was PBMCs or T cells enriched from blood (not recorded which). The chain carries TRBV7-6 and TRBJ1-3, with D uncertain. The sequence derives from a young woman who had recovered from COVID-19. Written as DNA, the CDR3 is TGTGCCAGCAGCTTAGCCCCGTTCCCCTGGGCAAACACCATATATTTT. This gives the protein CASSLAPFPWANTIYF.